This T cell receptor (beta chain) was observed in a study of cytomegalovirus exposure and HLA in healthy donors. Study conclusions and caveats: A missense DCLRE1C variant was associated with V- and J-gene trimming of TCR beta chains in a later analysis, and an independent cohort replicated the association.

Points on this clone: Its specificity is unknown. Compared with germline, one end of the junction differs, possibly owing to a read error.

The PCR contained 60 Vbeta and 13 Jbeta primers. The table came from immunoSEQ multiplex PCR; TCRdb's copy has only in-frame clones and leaves some out. The sample contains about 75,000 clones, 65% to 90% of which appear only once. CDR3 length equals 14 residues. Germline V gene sequence: CDR1 KGHSH, CDR2 LQKENI. This TCR was recovered from a man between 65 and 85 years old in good health and CMV-seropositive. Sequenced sample: PBMCs. The rearrangement joins TRBV18 to TRBJ2-7, with 7 bases lining up with TRBD1. The CDR3 nucleotides are TGTGCCAGCTCCCCACAGACAGGGTCCTACGAGCAGTACTTC. Its translation is CASSPQTGSYEQYF.